These 28 T cell receptor beta chains were sequenced from one sample in a study of T-cell memory formation after mild COVID-19. TCRdb processed the 5' RACE reads anew with MiXCR; each CDR3 protein has one entry. Of some 100,000 distinct CDR3 sequences in the sample, 11% were seen once. The sample comprised PBMCs or a T cell subset sorted from them (not recorded which). The receptors were gathered from a man younger than 35 who had mild COVID-19 (a few samples of this study predate the infection). Cell type and time point are not known.

This clonotype was counted ten times or more. The chain combines TRBV4-1 with TRBJ1-2; possibly TRBD1 for D (5 bases). There are 15 residues in the CDR3. Germline assignment: CDR1 MGHRA and CDR2 YSYEKL. Between the trimmed V and J ends, which lost 3 bases and 2 bases, there was a span of 13 bases. CDR3 protein: CASSQTTETNYGYTF. CDR3 sequence (DNA): TGCGCCAGCAGCCAGACGACAGAGACCAACTATGGCTACACCTTC.

This clonotype was observed many times. The V and J genes are TRBV7-8 and TRBJ1-2; D gene ambiguous. Trimming left V 5 bases short and J 5 bases short, with 15 bases between. The CDR3 length is 14 residues. The germline V gene has CDR1 SGHVS and CDR2 FQNEAQ. Written as DNA, the CDR3 is TGTGCCAGCAGCATAGGGTCGGCAGCGTATGGCTACACCTTC. It codes for CASSIGSAAYGYTF. Based on the CDR3 plus reference TRBV7-8 and TRBJ1-2, the full variable domain is GAGVSQSPRYKVAKRGQDVALRCDPISGHVSLFWYQQALGQGPEFLTYFQNEAQLDKSGLPSDRFFAERPEGSVSTLKIQRTQQEDSAVYLCASSIGSAAYGYTFGSGTRLTVV.

The chain couples TRBV27 to TRBJ2-1, with D perhaps matching TRBD2 (6 bases). Trimming pared 4 bases from V and 13 bases from J, leaving 14 bases between. Germline V gives CDR1 MNHEY, CDR2 SMNVEV (reference sequence). The CDR3 contains 12 residues. The CDR3 loop reads CASSSSGQAQFF. In DNA, the CDR3 is TGTGCCAGCAGTTCGAGCGGGCAGGCCCAGTTCTTC.

The V gene is TRBV4-2, the J gene TRBJ2-1; the D gene is possibly TRBD2 (6 bases). The germline CDR1 and CDR2 sequences are LGHNA and YNFKEQ. The V and J ends lost 0 bases and 9 bases respectively, with 24 bases between them. The CDR3 spans 18 residues. The CDR3 loop is CASSQDPWVETSIREQFF. The DNA for the CDR3 is TGTGCCAGCAGCCAAGACCCTTGGGTGGAGACTAGTATCCGTGAGCAGTTCTTC.

The V call is TRBV5-1, the J call TRBJ2-7; D might be TRBD1 (6 bases). Trimming stripped 4 bases from V and 2 bases from J, with 16 bases between. This CDR3 contains 15 residues. CDR1 and CDR2 (germline): SGHRS, YFSETQ. CDR3 nucleotide sequence: TGCGCCAGCAGCGGGGATCGACAGGCGACCTACGAGCAGTACTTC. This encodes CASSGDRQATYEQYF.

The J gene is TRBJ2-3, the V gene TRBV5-1; TRBD1 matches 9 bases. Germline V lookup: CDR1 SGHRS, CDR2 YFSETQ. Losses at the gene ends were 4 bases for V and 5 bases for J; bases not matched to a gene: 11. CDR3 length: 16 residues. The CDR3 region is CASSPAHRGQEDTQYF. The CDR3, as DNA: TGCGCCAGCAGCCCGGCCCACAGGGGGCAGGAAGATACGCAGTATTTT.

This clonotype has at least ten counts. The chain employs TRBV4-3 and TRBJ1-1, with TRBD1 matching 7 bases. CDR3 length: 14 residues. The germline gives CDR1 LGHNA, CDR2 YSLEER. V was clipped by 4 bases and J by 1 base; unmatched bases: 3. CDR3: CASSPGQRNTEAFF. In DNA form, the CDR3 reads TGCGCCAGCAGCCCGGGACAGAGGAACACTGAAGCTTTCTTT.

The gene calls are TRBV18 and TRBJ1-5, with D perhaps matching TRBD1 (5 bases). The CDR3 has 14 amino acids. Per germline, CDR1 KGHSH and CDR2 LQKENI. The V gene lost 5 bases and the J gene lost 5 bases, with 13 bases spanning the gap. As DNA, the CDR3 is TGTGCCAGCTCAACCGGGGGGTTTTATCAGCCCCAGCATTTT. Translation: CASSTGGFYQPQHF.

This clonotype has more than one count but fewer than ten. The J gene is TRBJ1-5, the V gene TRBV11-2; 9 nucleotides line up with TRBD1. Germline CDR1 and CDR2: SGHAT and FQNNGV. J lost 0 bases, V lost 5 bases, and 5 bases had no gene match. This CDR3 spans 16 amino acids. The CDR3 spells CASSPGTGYSNQPQHF. The CDR3 bases are TGTGCCAGCAGCCCCGGGACAGGGTATAGCAATCAGCCCCAGCATTTT. Full variable domain (rest looked up from reference TRBV11-2 and TRBJ1-5): EAGVAQSPRYKIIEKRQSVAFWCNPISGHATLYWYQQILGQGPKLLIQFQNNGVVDDSQLPKDRFSAERLKGVDSTLKIQPAKLEDSAVYLCASSPGTGYSNQPQHFGDGTRLSIL.

At least ten counts were recorded for this clonotype. V and J are TRBV7-9 and TRBJ2-5, with D unclear. V lost 6 bases and J lost 3, with 11 bases in between. Germline CDR1 and CDR2: SEHNR and FQNEAQ (reference sequence). The CDR3 consists of 13 residues. CDR3 sequence reads: CASSHQPKETQYF. The CDR3 DNA sequence: TGTGCCAGCAGTCACCAACCCAAAGAGACCCAGTACTTC.

The chain links TRBV25-1 to TRBJ1-5; TRBD1 might be the D (5 bases). This CDR3 spans 15 amino acids. Trimming took off 4 bases at V and 2 bases at J, with 12 bases between the two ends. Germline CDR1 MGHDK, CDR2 SYGVNS. The CDR3 sequence is CASSGPGGGNQPQHF. Here the CDR3 DNA reads TGTGCCAGCAGTGGTCCCGGGGGTGGCAATCAGCCCCAGCATTTT. The full variable domain, completed using reference TRBV25-1 and TRBJ1-5, is EADIYQTPRYLVIGTGKKITLECSQTMGHDKMYWYQQDPGMELHLIHYSYGVNSTEKGDLSSESTVSRIRTEHFPLTLESARPSHTSQYLCASSGPGGGNQPQHFGDGTRLSIL.

The count of this clonotype is one. V and J are TRBV4-1 and TRBJ2-1; possibly TRBD2 for D (6 bases). The CDR3 loop spans 13 amino acids. CDR1 is MGHRA and CDR2 is YSYEKL in the germline V gene. V lost 4 bases and J lost 4, with 8 bases in between. The CDR3 sequence: CASSLREYNEQFF. In DNA form, the CDR3 reads TGCGCCAGCAGCCTACGGGAGTACAATGAGCAGTTCTTC.

In this sample, this clonotype turned up a few times. The chain links TRBV11-2 to TRBJ2-1; the D is unclear. With 5 bases removed from V and 0 bases from J, the gap between germline ends came to 11 bases. Germline V CDR1 and CDR2: SGHAT, FQNNGV. This CDR3 comprises 15 residues. This CDR3 reads CASSQILSSYNEQFF. The CDR3, as DNA: TGTGCCAGCAGCCAAATCCTGAGCTCCTACAATGAGCAGTTCTTC.

This clonotype was observed a handful of times. V usage is TRBV18 and J usage is TRBJ2-7; D is unresolved. Trimming pared 3 bases from V and 2 bases from J, leaving 8 bases between. The CDR3 covers 13 residues. Germline CDR1 KGHSH, CDR2 LQKENI. The CDR3 here is CASSPVGTYEQYV. In DNA form, the CDR3 reads TGTGCCAGCTCACCCGTGGGCACCTACGAGCAGTACGTC.

The gene calls are TRBV7-9 and TRBJ1-2, with 8 bases aligning to TRBD1. CDR3 length: 16 amino acids. CDR1 and CDR2 from the germline V gene are SEHNR and FQNEAQ (reference sequence). The ends lost 8 bases at V and 8 bases at J; junction bases unmatched: 19. The CDR3 is CASSQDQDRDFWGYTF. The CDR3 coding sequence is TGTGCCAGCTCTCAGGATCAGGACAGGGACTTTTGGGGCTACACCTTC.

The chain has TRBV6-1 and TRBJ2-2, with 10 nucleotides matching TRBD1. V lost 2 bases to trimming and J lost 4 bases; unmatched junction nucleotides: 4. CDR1 is MNHNS, CDR2 SASEGT, per germline. CDR3 length equals 16 residues. For the CDR3, the DNA is TGTGCCAGCAGTGAATTGAGGACAGGGGGCACCGGGGAGCTGTTTTTT. Translated: CASSELRTGGTGELFF.

V gene TRBV7-9 combines with J gene TRBJ2-7; D remains unclear. The CDR3 has 13 residues. CDR1 and CDR2 from the germline V gene are SEHNR and FQNEAQ (reference sequence). The V end lost 1 base, the J end lost 0 bases, and 4 bases lay between the germline ends. This CDR3 reads CASSLDSSYEQYV. The CDR3 region has the DNA TGTGCCAGCAGCTTAGACAGCTCCTACGAGCAGTACGTC.

This clonotype showed up just a few times. The rearrangement joins TRBV9 to TRBJ2-1; TRBD2 matches 8 bases. This CDR3 is built from 19 residues. Germline trimming cut 3 bases from V and 1 base from J; bases unmatched to any gene: 15. Germline V gene data show CDR1 as SGDLS and CDR2 as YYNGEE. The CDR3: CASSADADVAGFSYNEQFF. The CDR3 DNA follows: TGTGCCAGCAGCGCTGATGCTGATGTAGCGGGGTTTTCCTACAATGAGCAGTTCTTC.

This clonotype was recorded a few times. The chain uses TRBV4-1 and TRBJ2-1, with TRBD2 as a possible D gene (5 bases). Germline V gene lookup returns CDR1 MGHRA and CDR2 YSYEKL. The CDR3 consists of 15 residues. Trimming removed 0 bases at V and 0 bases at J, with 6 bases between. The CDR3 region has the DNA TGCGCCAGCAGCCAAGAGCGGGTCTCCTACAATGAGCAGTTCTTC. Translation gives CASSQERVSYNEQFF.

The rearrangement joins TRBV5-1 to TRBJ2-7; D is unresolved. The V gene's germline CDR1 is SGHRS and CDR2 YFSETQ. This CDR3 has 14 amino acids. Trimming left V 0 bases short and J 2 bases short, with 9 bases between. The CDR3 nucleotides are TGCGCCAGCAGCTTGGTCGCGTCAACCTACGAGCAGTACTTC. Encoded protein: CASSLVASTYEQYF.

This clonotype has just a few counts. This chain links TRBV7-2 with TRBJ1-2; a weak D match, TRBD1 (5 bases). Germline CDR1 is SGHTA and CDR2 is FQGNSA. The CDR3 length is 14 residues. Trimming removed 4 bases at V and 3 bases at J, with 12 bases between. The CDR3 region is CASSSMPRDYGYTF. The CDR3 DNA is TGTGCCAGCAGCTCTATGCCCAGGGACTATGGCTACACCTTC.

V is TRBV9 and J is TRBJ2-3; D not certain. This CDR3 spans 18 amino acids. The V end was cut by 0 bases, the J end by 4 bases, with 21 bases between. Germline CDR1 SGDLS, CDR2 YYNGEE. The CDR3 here is CASSVVGSSRVSSDTQYF. CDR3 coding DNA: TGTGCCAGCAGCGTAGTCGGTAGCTCTCGAGTATCCTCAGATACGCAGTATTTT.

The chain combines TRBV6-2 or TRBV6-3 with TRBJ1-5, with no clear D. Between the trimmed V and J ends, which lost 6 bases and 6 bases, there was a span of 6 bases. Germline CDR1 is MNHEY and CDR2 is SVGEGT. The CDR3 runs to 11 residues. CDR3 loop: CASRTTQPQHF. CDR3 coding DNA: TGTGCCAGCAGGACTACTCAGCCCCAGCATTTT.

The chain links TRBV4-1 to TRBJ1-1, with D unclear. The CDR3 contains 12 residues. V shed 1 base and J shed 7 bases, with 7 bases lying between them. The V gene's germline CDR1 is MGHRA and CDR2 YSYEKL. The CDR3 coding sequence is TGCGCCAGCAGCCAAGGCGGGCTTGAAGCTTTCTTT. Amino acid sequence: CASSQGGLEAFF.

This clonotype was counted at least ten times. The chain carries TRBV7-2 and TRBJ2-3; D gene unclear. CDR1 is SGHTA, CDR2 FQGNSA, per germline. Trimming removed 5 bases at V and 4 bases at J, with 10 bases between. The length of the CDR3 is 13 residues. This CDR3 is CASSRYSSDTQYF. CDR3 sequence (DNA): TGTGCCAGCAGCCGGTATAGCTCAGATACGCAGTATTTT.

This chain connects TRBV7-9 to TRBJ1-1; TRBD1 might be the D (5 bases). Germline V CDR1 and CDR2: SEHNR, FQNEAQ (reference sequence). This CDR3 comprises 11 residues. V lost 8 bases, J lost 11 bases, and 15 bases lay in between. In nucleotides, the CDR3 is TGTGCCAGCGGTGGGGCATTGCAGGCTTTCTTT. Its translation is CASGGALQAFF.

The chain couples TRBV3-1 to TRBJ2-3; D unresolved. V lost 4 bases and J lost 0, with 11 bases in between. Per the germline V gene, CDR1 is LGHDT and CDR2 is YNNKEL (reference sequence). CDR3 length: 15 amino acids. The CDR3 sequence: CASSPTPASTDTQYF. CDR3 DNA sequence: TGTGCCAGCAGCCCGACGCCAGCTAGCACAGATACGCAGTATTTT.

In this sample, this clonotype turned up a few times. The rearrangement uses TRBV27 and TRBJ2-5, with 9 positions matching TRBD2. The ends lost 5 bases at V and 5 bases at J; junction bases unmatched: 6. The germline V gene encodes CDR1 MNHEY and CDR2 SMNVEV (reference sequence). This CDR3 contains 14 residues. The CDR3 loop reads CASSQSGGRETQYF. CDR3 DNA: TGTGCCAGCAGTCAAAGCGGGGGGCGGGAGACCCAGTACTTC.